A selection of T cell receptor beta chains follows, all from one sample in a study of identifying expanded T cells in peripheral blood. Measured with immunoSEQ multiplex PCR; TCRdb has only the in-frame clones, and not every one. This sample yields about 94,000 clones, of which roughly 88% are seen a single time; approximately 5.3% belongs to the top ten. Input material: blood. These receptors originate from a person between 18 and 70 years old in good health. CDR3s include the opening cysteine and the closing phenylalanine or tryptophan. The D gene is left open where the match is weak. Size is omitted from some rows. Given values are once, few, many or a class for expanded clones.

clone_size d_call j_call v_call cdr3_aa cdr3_nt
NA NA TRBJ2-7 TRBV27 CASSRQEGYEQYF TGTGCCAGCAGTCGGCAGGAAGGCTACGAGCAGTACTTC
once NA TRBJ1-3 TRBV11-2 CASSLDPRRGNTIYF TGTGCCAGCAGCTTAGATCCCAGGCGGGGAAACACCATATATTTT
NA TRBD1 TRBJ1-2 TRBV30 CAWSVRDRPFYGYTF TGTGCCTGGAGTGTGAGGGACAGGCCCTTCTATGGCTACACCTTC
once TRBD1 TRBJ2-1 TRBV7-3 CASSQNPGQDEQFF TGTGCCAGCAGCCAAAACCCCGGACAGGATGAGCAGTTCTTC
NA TRBD1 TRBJ2-7 TRBV5-1 CASSSDRVTYEQYF TGCGCCAGCAGCTCGGACAGGGTAACCTACGAGCAGTACTTC
NA NA TRBJ1-5 TRBV7-6 CASSGAHGQPQHF TGTGCCAGCAGCGGGGCTCATGGTCAGCCCCAGCATTTT
NA NA TRBJ2-3 TRBV30 CAWSVGRGIDTQYF TGTGCCTGGAGTGTAGGAAGGGGGATCGATACGCAGTATTTT
NA NA TRBJ1-1 TRBV7-3 CASSIKGGIRDTEAFF TGTGCCAGCAGCATAAAAGGGGGAATCAGGGACACTGAAGCTTTCTTT
NA NA TRBJ1-1 TRBV6-5 CASRESSRGEAFF TGTGCCAGCAGGGAAAGTTCCCGGGGAGAAGCTTTCTTT
few NA TRBJ1-5 TRBV4-1 CASSQGQSNQPQHF TGCGCCAGCAGCCAAGGACAGAGCAATCAGCCCCAGCATTTT
NA NA TRBJ2-3 TRBV7-2 CASSLAGERTDTQYF TGTGCCAGCAGCTTAGCGGGGGAGAGGACAGATACGCAGTATTTT
NA NA TRBJ1-3 TRBV15 CATSRDSYWNTIYF TGTGCCACCAGCAGAGATTCTTATTGGAACACCATATATTTT
NA NA TRBJ1-1 TRBV6-1 CASSLTKGPNTEAFF TGTGCCAGCAGTCTGACGAAGGGTCCGAACACTGAAGCTTTCTTT
NA TRBD1 TRBJ1-2 TRBV6-6 CASSQPSQGAQGYTF TGTGCCAGCAGTCAACCCTCACAGGGGGCGCAAGGCTACACCTTC
NA TRBD1 TRBJ1-2 TRBV4-2 CASSQDDRGLLYGYTF TGTGCCAGCAGCCAGGATGACAGGGGGCTTCTCTATGGCTACACCTTC
NA TRBD2 TRBJ2-7 TRBV2 CASSEAGLVGRYEQYF TGTGCCAGCAGTGAAGCTGGACTAGTAGGTCGCTACGAGCAGTACTTC
NA NA TRBJ1-1 TRBV2 CASSGVSGSAGTEAFF TGTGCCAGCAGTGGGGTCTCGGGAAGTGCCGGCACTGAAGCTTTCTTT
NA NA TRBJ2-5 TRBV6-5 CASRDYQETQYF TGTGCCAGCCGGGACTACCAAGAGACCCAGTACTTC
NA TRBD2 TRBJ2-3 TRBV7-9 CASSIGISGATDTQYF TGTGCCAGCAGCATCGGTATTAGCGGGGCCACAGATACGCAGTATTTT
few NA TRBJ1-2 TRBV19 CASRPQGGYGYTF TGTGCCAGTCGGCCCCAAGGGGGCTATGGCTACACCTTC
NA NA TRBJ1-1 TRBV11-3 CASSLNTEAFF TGTGCCAGCAGCTTGAACACTGAAGCTTTCTTT
NA TRBD2 TRBJ2-3 TRBV27 CASRGGLAITDTQYF TGTGCCAGCCGGGGAGGACTAGCGATTACAGATACGCAGTATTTT
NA NA TRBJ1-5 TRBV7-2 CASSSPGADQPQHF TGTGCCAGCAGCTCCCCCGGGGCCGATCAGCCCCAGCATTTT
NA NA TRBJ1-1 TRBV13 CASSHGTNWNTEAFF TGTGCCAGCAGCCACGGGACAAATTGGAACACTGAAGCTTTCTTT
NA TRBD1 TRBJ1-3 TRBV28 CASSLFGQGDGNTIYF TGTGCCAGCAGTTTATTTGGACAGGGGGACGGAAACACCATATATTTT
few TRBD2 TRBJ2-1 TRBV14 CASRAGAEQFF TGTGCCAGCAGAGCGGGAGCTGAGCAGTTCTTC
NA NA TRBJ1-1 TRBV6-5 CASSYGRGEVAEAFF TGTGCCAGCAGTTACGGAAGGGGCGAGGTCGCTGAAGCTTTCTTT
NA NA TRBJ1-6 TRBV5-1 CASSLASRGALHF TGCGCCAGCAGCTTGGCCTCAAGAGGGGCCCTCCACTTT
NA NA TRBJ1-1 TRBV10-3 CAIGRGKNTEAFF TGTGCCATTGGCAGGGGAAAGAACACTGAAGCTTTCTTT
NA NA TRBJ1-1 TRBV19 CASRRSLNTEAFF TGTGCCAGTAGGAGGTCCTTGAACACTGAAGCTTTCTTT
few NA TRBJ1-1 TRBV29-1 CSVERQGRAFF TGCAGCGTTGAACGGCAGGGTAGGGCTTTCTTT
NA TRBD2 TRBJ2-7 TRBV5-4 CASSPGLALAYEQYF TGTGCCAGCAGCCCAGGACTAGCCCTTGCCTACGAGCAGTACTTC
NA NA TRBJ1-2 TRBV27 CASSTGSNYGYTF TGTGCCAGCAGTACAGGGAGTAACTATGGCTACACCTTC